One sample yielded the 29 T cell receptor beta chains listed below, sequenced in a study of T cells after yellow fever vaccination. TCRdb reprocessed the 5' RACE reads via MiXCR and lists one record per CDR3 protein. There are under 50,000 distinct CDR3 sequences in the sample; around 6.4% occur only once, and 10% lies in the top ten. The input for sequencing was PBMCs, either bulk or a sorted T-cell subset (CD4+, CD8+, memory, or dextramer-sorted; not recorded which), taken 45 days after the yellow fever booster vaccination. The origin of the receptors is a man aged 25-45 years who received the YFV17D yellow fever vaccine.

The chain combines TRBV11-2 with TRBJ2-3; 14 nucleotides agree with TRBD2. This CDR3 contains 20 residues. V was clipped by 5 bases and J by 0 bases; unmatched bases: 13. Germline assignment: CDR1 SGHAT and CDR2 FQNNGV. The CDR3 nucleotides are TGTGCCAGCAGCCGTTCTCCCGGGACTAGCGGGAGTCGCAGCACAGATACGCAGTATTTT. As protein: CASSRSPGTSGSRSTDTQYF.

This clonotype was detected many times. This sequence joins TRBV5-1 and TRBJ1-1; D call uncertain. The V gene lost 4 bases and the J gene lost 3 bases, with 10 bases spanning the gap. CDR3 length: 13 residues. Germline CDR1 and CDR2: SGHRS and YFSETQ. In DNA form, the CDR3 reads TGCGCCAGCAGCCCGGCCGGGGACACTGAAGCTTTCTTT. As protein: CASSPAGDTEAFF.

This clonotype was detected many times. This rearrangement joins TRBV25-1 to TRBJ2-1; 7 nucleotides agree with TRBD2. The CDR3 covers 18 residues. Germline loops: CDR1 MGHDK, CDR2 SYGVNS. The V segment lost 3 bases and the J segment 0 bases; nucleotides outside the gene matches: 11. The CDR3 reads CASSEGRTGRISYNEQFF. As DNA, the CDR3 is TGTGCCAGCAGTGAGGGGAGAACCGGGAGGATCTCCTACAATGAGCAGTTCTTC.

This clonotype has a count of ten or more. This rearrangement joins TRBV5-1 to TRBJ2-2; 11 nucleotides align to TRBD2. The CDR3 totals 15 residues. Trimming cost V 7 bases and J 4 bases; bases outside gene matches: 6. CDR1 SGHRS and CDR2 YFSETQ come from the germline V gene. CDR3: CASQTSGTGTGELFF. DNA of the CDR3: TGCGCCAGCCAGACTAGCGGGACTGGCACCGGGGAGCTGTTTTTT.

This clonotype was seen at least ten times. This chain connects TRBV6-5 to TRBJ2-3; the D gene is possibly TRBD2 (5 bases). Trimming left V 6 bases short and J 8 bases short, with 18 bases between. CDR3 length: 14 amino acids. CDR1 is MNHEY, CDR2 SVGAGI, per germline. The CDR3 loop reads CASRRIEGPGTQYF. The CDR3 nucleotides are TGTGCCAGCAGGAGAATAGAGGGCCCGGGTACGCAGTATTTT.

The chain couples TRBV30 to TRBJ2-3, with 7 bases lining up with TRBD2. The CDR3 consists of 13 residues. CDR1 and CDR2 from the germline V gene are GTSNPN and SVGIG (reference sequence). Trimming took 3 bases from V and 4 from J; bases not matched to a gene: 4. CDR3 sequence: CAWSGRLADTQYF. In nucleotides, the CDR3 is TGTGCCTGGAGCGGGAGGTTAGCAGATACGCAGTATTTT.

The chain has TRBV20-1 and TRBJ2-3; 9 bases agree with TRBD2. The CDR3 extends over 16 amino acids. The junction had 12 bases not matched to a gene; V was cut back by 6 bases and J by 2 bases. Germline-derived CDR1 and CDR2 are DFQATT and SNEGSKA (reference sequence). This CDR3 is CSARAASGKLTDTQYF. DNA of the CDR3: TGCAGTGCCCGCGCGGCTAGCGGGAAACTCACAGATACGCAGTATTTT.

V usage is TRBV4-3 and J usage is TRBJ2-4; D remains unclear. Germline loops: CDR1 LGHNA, CDR2 YSLEER. The CDR3 runs 15 residues. Between the trimmed V and J ends, which lost 0 bases and 6 bases, there was a span of 12 bases. The CDR3 here is CASSQDKGSGNIQYF. For the CDR3, the DNA is TGCGCCAGCAGCCAAGATAAGGGTTCCGGAAACATTCAGTACTTC.

The chain uses TRBV12-3 or TRBV12-4 and TRBJ2-5, with 10 nucleotides matching TRBD1. V shed 5 bases and J 4 bases; nucleotides not matched to a gene: 7. The length of the CDR3 is 15 residues. CDR3 sequence (DNA): TGTGCCAGCAGTGGGGGGGACAGGGGAGGAGAGACCCAGTACTTC. This translates into CASSGGDRGGETQYF.

This clonotype was seen ten or more times. V is TRBV20-1 and J is TRBJ2-3; maybe TRBD2 (5 bases). CDR1 is DFQATT, CDR2 SNEGSKA, per germline (reference sequence). CDR3 length equals 12 residues. The CDR3 bases are TGCGGAGGCGTCGACGGGCCAGATACGCAGTATTTT. Residues: CGGVDGPDTQYF.

This clonotype was seen ten or more times. V and J are TRBV3-1 and TRBJ2-1, with D unresolved. There are 13 residues in the CDR3. The germline V and J ends were trimmed by 1 base and 6 bases, with 7 bases remaining between them. CDR1 is LGHDT and CDR2 is YNNKEL in the germline V gene (reference sequence). In DNA, the CDR3 is TGTGCCAGCAGCCAAGTTGTGGGCAATGAGCAGTTCTTC. Protein: CASSQVVGNEQFF.

This clonotype was seen at least ten times. The rearrangement uses TRBV4-3 and TRBJ2-7; TRBD1 aligns across 9 bases. CDR1 LGHNA and CDR2 YSLEER come from the germline V gene. With V trimmed by 0 bases and J by 5 bases, 20 bases remained unmatched. The CDR3 is 20 amino acids. The CDR3 bases are TGCGCCAGCAGCCAAGATTTGATAGTGGGTGGGAGGACAGGGGCCGACGAGCAGTACTTC. Protein: CASSQDLIVGGRTGADEQYF.

This clonotype was seen more than once but under ten times. The chain recombines TRBV6-2 or TRBV6-3 with TRBJ2-7, with unresolved D. The CDR3 runs 12 residues. CDR1 and CDR2 (germline): MNHEY, SVGEGT. V was pared by 8 bases and J by 2 bases, with 10 bases between. CDR3 DNA: TGTGCCAGCCAAAGTCACGCCTACGAGCAGTACTTC. It codes for CASQSHAYEQYF.

The J gene is TRBJ2-1, the V gene TRBV2; 7 bases are shared with TRBD1. V dropped 8 bases and J dropped 8; count of bases not matched to a gene: 12. Germline loops: CDR1 SNHLY, CDR2 FYNNEI. The CDR3 is made up of 14 amino acids. Written as DNA, the CDR3 is TGTGCCAGCGTCCGGGACAGTGGAGGCGATGAGCAGTTCTTC. Its protein is CASVRDSGGDEQFF.

This clonotype appeared a few times. The genes are TRBV19 and TRBJ2-1, with D possibly being TRBD2 (6 bases). V lost 4 bases and J 7 bases, leaving 17 bases between the germline ends. CDR3 length equals 15 residues. Germline CDR1 LNHDA, CDR2 SQIVND (reference sequence). The CDR3 region is CASSRRDIVVNEQFF. DNA of the CDR3: TGTGCCAGTAGTAGGAGGGATATCGTTGTTAATGAGCAGTTCTTC.

This clonotype was seen a handful of times. This sequence joins TRBV21-1 and TRBJ2-1; TRBD2 reflects the table's D call only, with no check against the DNA. TRBV21-1 is deemed a pseudogene. CDR3 length: 18 amino acids. This CDR3 reads CASSNRGKSRNPYNEQFF. CDR3 nucleotides: TGTGCCAGCAGCAATCGAGGGAAGAGCCGAAACCCCTACAATGAGCAGTTCTTC.

This clonotype was seen at least ten times. The chain employs TRBV11-2 and TRBJ2-1, with 13 bases lining up with TRBD2. This CDR3 is built from 15 residues. Per the germline V gene, CDR1 is SGHAT and CDR2 is FQNNGV. V was pared by 5 bases and J by 8 bases, with 6 bases of the junction left unmatched. Here the CDR3 reads CASSPGLAGDDEQFF. In DNA form, the CDR3 reads TGTGCCAGCAGCCCAGGACTAGCGGGAGATGATGAGCAGTTCTTC.

The table lists this clonotype with a few counts. The V and J genes are TRBV20-1 and TRBJ2-7; TRBD2 agrees at 11 bases. The CDR3 runs to 16 residues. The V gene end was trimmed by 0 bases and the J gene end by 3 bases; junction bases not matched to a gene: 7. Looked up from germline, CDR1 is DFQATT and CDR2 is SNEGSKA (reference sequence). The CDR3 is CSAREPLAGGGYEQYF. In nucleotides, the CDR3 is TGCAGTGCTAGAGAGCCCCTAGCGGGAGGCGGCTACGAGCAGTACTTC.

This clonotype occurred many times. The CDR3 region is CASSYSASRQPSNEQFF. The CDR3 bases are TGTGCCAGCAGTTACTCGGCCTCTAGACAGCCCTCCAATGAGCAGTTCTTC. The V call is TRBV6-2 or TRBV6-3, the J call TRBJ2-1; the D gene is possibly TRBD1 (5 bases). The V gene lost 0 bases and the J gene lost 6 bases, with 18 bases spanning the gap. CDR1 is MNHEY, CDR2 SVGEGT, per germline. This CDR3 region has 17 residues.

This clonotype has at least ten counts. The V and J genes are TRBV5-1 and TRBJ2-1, with D perhaps matching TRBD2 (5 bases). Trimming left V 0 bases short and J 10 bases short, with 8 bases between. Germline loops: CDR1 SGHRS, CDR2 YFSETQ. The CDR3 has 12 residues. The CDR3 here is CASSLDGEEQFF. The CDR3 DNA is TGCGCCAGCAGCTTGGACGGGGAGGAGCAGTTCTTC.

A few counts support this clonotype. The chain has TRBV2 and TRBJ2-3; the D is unclear. V lost 5 bases and J 8 bases, leaving 23 bases between the germline ends. The CDR3 totals 16 residues. CDR1 and CDR2 (germline): SNHLY, FYNNEI. CDR3 sequence: CASSFSLRGTTSTQYF. CDR3 DNA: TGTGCCAGCAGTTTTAGTCTTCGTGGTACCACCAGTACGCAGTATTTT.

The sample holds many counts of this clonotype. The rearrangement uses TRBV4-3 and TRBJ2-5; D not certain. With 0 bases removed from V and 5 bases from J, the gap between germline ends came to 16 bases. This CDR3 region has 16 residues. Germline V gives CDR1 LGHNA, CDR2 YSLEER. Written as DNA, the CDR3 is TGCGCCAGCAGCCAAGATTTCAATATCTTCGGTGAGACCCAGTACTTC. Protein sequence: CASSQDFNIFGETQYF.

Judged by abundance, this clonotype is medium-sized. The CDR3 sequence is CASSLRTDSNQPQHF. CDR3 in DNA: TGTGCCAGCAGTTTACGGACAGATAGCAATCAGCCCCAGCATTTT. V usage is TRBV12-3 or TRBV12-4 and J usage is TRBJ1-5, with D maybe TRBD1 (6 bases). The CDR3 consists of 15 residues. V was cut by 2 bases and J by 0 bases, with 8 bases left in between.

This clonotype was recorded at least ten times. The chain uses TRBV28 and TRBJ1-2; TRBD1 matches at 10 bases. With 4 bases clipped from V and 4 bases from J, the junction kept 6 bases outside the gene matches. The CDR3 sequence is 15 residues long. Looked up from germline, CDR1 is MDHEN and CDR2 is SYDVKM. The CDR3 sequence is CASSSGQGYFYGYTF. The DNA for the CDR3 is TGTGCCAGCAGTTCGGGACAGGGGTACTTCTATGGCTACACCTTC.

This clonotype showed up just a few times. This chain uses TRBV4-3 with TRBJ2-4; 9 bases agree with TRBD1. This CDR3 is 15 amino acids long. V shed 4 bases, J shed 1 base, and the junction held 2 bases outside the gene matches. Germline loops: CDR1 LGHNA, CDR2 YSLEER. This CDR3 reads CASSRDRAAKNIQYF. In DNA form, the CDR3 reads TGCGCCAGCAGCCGGGACAGGGCGGCCAAAAACATTCAGTACTTC.

In its sample, this clonotype was seen a few times. This CDR3 is CASSPLLAETYEQYF. As DNA, the CDR3 is TGTGCCAGCTCACCTTTACTAGCGGAAACCTACGAGCAGTACTTC. J is TRBJ2-7 and V is TRBV18, with 8 bases that match TRBD2. V trimming: 3 bases; J trimming: 2 bases; junction bases outside the gene matches: 6. Looked up from germline, CDR1 is KGHSH and CDR2 is LQKENI. The CDR3 runs to 15 residues.

This clonotype was observed a handful of times. This chain connects TRBV7-8 to TRBJ2-3; 10 nucleotides agree with TRBD2. The J segment lost 4 bases and the V segment lost 2 bases, leaving 6 bases of the junction unmatched. CDR1 is SGHVS and CDR2 is FQNEAQ in the germline V gene. The CDR3 is made up of 16 amino acids. CDR3 DNA sequence: TGTGCCAGCAGCTTATCTAGCGGGAGTGGGGCAGATACGCAGTATTTT. Protein product: CASSLSSGSGADTQYF.

This clonotype was seen a handful of times. The genes are TRBV6-5 and TRBJ2-5; either TRBD1 or TRBD2 may fit D (5 bases each). Per germline, CDR1 MNHEY and CDR2 SVGAGI. V was trimmed by 11 bases and J by 9 bases, leaving 16 bases between them. This CDR3 region has 11 residues. The CDR3: CASRDGRAQYF. In DNA, the CDR3 is TGTGCCTCCAGGGACGGTCGGGCCCAGTACTTC.

This clonotype was observed many times. The rearrangement uses TRBV7-8 and TRBJ1-6; D call uncertain. The germline V and J ends were trimmed by 2 bases and 8 bases, with 7 bases remaining between them. CDR3 length: 13 residues. Per germline, CDR1 SGHVS and CDR2 FQNEAQ. Here the CDR3 reads CASSLNRDSPLHF. The CDR3 DNA is TGTGCCAGCAGCTTAAACCGGGATTCACCCCTCCACTTT. Together with reference TRBV7-8 and TRBJ1-6, the CDR3 gives the full variable domain: GAGVSQSPRYKVAKRGQDVALRCDPISGHVSLFWYQQALGQGPEFLTYFQNEAQLDKSGLPSDRFFAERPEGSVSTLKIQRTQQEDSAVYLCASSLNRDSPLHFGNGTRLTVT.